The following is a T cell receptor (beta chain) sequence with its context. Per the authors' pipeline: Counts of nucleated cells, estimated from reference gene primer amplification, were obtained. The data were produced by immunoSEQ multiplex PCR, yet TCRdb's version contains in-frame clones alone and is incomplete. That table is the source of V, J and clone size, and D and trimming were worked out from the DNA. The data contain tens of thousands of clones, more than 85% of them singletons. CDR3 length: 16 amino acids. Germline-derived CDR1 and CDR2 are WSHSY and SAAADI. Losses at the gene ends were 2 bases for V and 3 bases for J; bases not matched to a gene: 4. This record comes from a study of blood T cell repertoires in COVID-19. On the study more broadly: COVID-19 samples collected from the United States, Italy and Spain covered acute and convalescent phases. T cells, B-cell-depleted T cells, or PBMCs provided the cDNA or gDNA that served as material.

The chain recombines TRBV10-2 with TRBJ1-6; 7 bases match TRBD1. Source material: peripheral blood. This TCR was recovered from a man aged 45 to 65 with acute or convalescent COVID-19. CDR3 nucleotide sequence: TGCGCCAGCAGTGAGACCCCAGGGGGCTATAATTCACCCCTCCACTTT. It is translated as CASSETPGGYNSPLHF.